The sequence of this T cell receptor (beta chain) was determined in a study of shared clonotypes between healthy human individuals (dated by TCRdb to about 2020). Study-wide context: A couple of women and a few men aged 18 to 49 years were included in the cohort. Each donor's leukapheresis produced roughly between roughly 0.85 and 9.5 billion PBMCs. For each donor, three plates each were used for CD4 naive and CD4 memory, two plates were used for CD8 naive, and one plate was used for CD8 memory. Libraries were prepared and TCR repertoires were sequenced by different laboratories using diverse techniques, in order to increase sequencing depth and limit assay-specific biases. To estimate repertoire size and how much clonotypes are shared between individuals, the study performed deep sequencing of blood TCR repertoires from about 5 healthy adults.

CDR1 and CDR2, per the germline V gene, are ENHRY and SYGVKD. Deletion took 2 bases off V and 1 base off J, with a span of 9 bases between the germline ends. Its CDR3 holds 14 amino acids, cysteine through phenylalanine. Of the read, only the CDR3 DNA is kept; its 42 bases are in frame from base 1. What the authors observed across the whole study: Incomplete sequencing was indicated by rarefaction of sorted-subset datasets, despite the large sequencing depth. Across a handful of donors, 4.5% to 6.5% of naive CD4, roughly 3.8% of naive CD8, approximately 2.5% of memory CD4, and around 0.4% of memory CD8 clonotypes were shared. Larger estimated clonotype richness was generally found for naive subsets than for memory subsets. Clonotypes shared by all four sorted-subset donors showed higher generation probabilities than non-shared clonotypes. Sampling was restricted to blood, and TCR repertoires in tissue are likely to differ from TCR repertoires in blood. Based on pairwise subsampling, the degree of clonotype sharing among donors was expected to be affected by sequencing depth. The small number of donors limited the genetic and exposure-history diversity represented.

Donors were healthy HIV-negative adults with no recently reported acute infections or vaccinations. Only Caucasian adults living in Nashville, Tennessee, USA were represented among the donors. CD4+ T cells were enriched by magnetic negative selection; naive cells were then positively selected on CD45RA, and the negative fraction formed the memory subset. Blood was collected by leukapheresis, and PBMCs were isolated by Ficoll-Histopaque density gradient centrifugation and then cryopreserved in liquid nitrogen vapor phase. Analytical flow cytometry was used to check the purity and quantity of each magnetically sorted T cell population. Genomic DNA was isolated from each sorted fraction and quantified by UV absorbance on a Nanodrop 2000c. Using the deep immunoSEQ assay, multiplex PCR amplified TCR CDR3 regions from genomic DNA. For each cell subset, the extracted genomic DNA was distributed evenly across all wells of several immunoSEQ 96-well plates, and each plate served as one replicate. For sorted subsets, about 200 ng genomic DNA, equal to 30,000 or so T cell genomes, was loaded into each replicate PCR. The purified libraries were quantified using a Qubit 3.0 fluorometer, sized with a Bioanalyzer 2100, and then quantified again using the KAPA Library Quantification kit. A separate single-read 150-cycle Illumina NextSeq 550 flow cell was used to sequence each immunoSEQ 96-well plate. As for the original processing: The immunoSEQ output contained only junctional sequences without quality scores, so filtering could not match that applied to full-length reads. To assign V/J genes and CDR3, sequences were annotated using PyIR, a Python wrapper for IgBLAST v1.9, with IMGT germline references. Any read was removed if the V/J assignment was weak (E-value above 1e-6), the CDR3 was missing, or the read contained stop codons, out-of-frame junctions, or ambiguous translated residues. V3J clonotypes were defined as sequences sharing the same inferred V gene, J gene, and CDR3 amino acid sequence. To compute the percentage overlap between repertoires, the number of shared unique clonotypes was divided by the size of the smaller repertoire. RTK rarefaction, the Chao1 estimator, and Recon v2.1 estimates of unobserved clonotypes were used to assess repertoire richness. Generation probabilities for all TCRbeta clonotypes obtained by the gDNA method from a handful of donors were computed using OLGA. The table was pulled from immuneACCESS by TCRdb, which kept in-frame rearrangements only. Such tables lose some clones; where checked, under half of the loss comes from unresolved V genes, and the rest has no known cause. D and trimming come from the DNA, and the V and J calls and clone size come from that table. This sample is represented by 2 million to 2.5 million clones; more than 90% of them were singletons. Roughly 0.13% of the sample lies in the top ten.

Of note for this clone: No antigen is known for it. There are no base qualities to consult, and no much larger clone falls within one base.

The sample comprised naive CD4+ T cells sorted from blood. The sample's cell subset or site label is to be understood as: CD45RA+ positively selected. The chain was built from TRBV10-3 and TRBJ2-7, with the identity of the D gene unclear. This receptor was obtained from a man younger than 30 in good health. Here is the DNA: TGTGCCATCAGTGAGAGGGCCCCTTCCTACGAGCAGTACTTC. This codes for CAISERAPSYEQYF.